The 9 T cell receptor beta chains in this list originate from one sample, sequenced in a study of blood T cell repertoires in COVID-19 (dated by TCRdb to 2018 to 2020). The library was generated by the immunoSEQ multiplex PCR assay. TCRdb retrieved this table from immuneACCESS and kept in-frame rearrangements only. Not all clones are present; in checked studies, unresolved V genes account for under half, and no reason is known for the remainder. Counted in this sample were about 83,000 clones; about four fifths of them appeared once. The ten largest clones take up about 16% of the sample. Sample: peripheral blood. The receptor source for this set is a woman older than 75 with acute or convalescent COVID-19.

CDR3 in amino acids: CASSLGSGGRVEPQHF. The CDR3 nucleotides read TGTGCCAGCAGCTTGGGCTCGGGGGGAAGGGTAGAGCCCCAGCATTTT. The chain uses TRBV5-4 and TRBJ1-5, with a tentative D call TRBD1 (5 bases). Germline V lookup: CDR1 SGHNT, CDR2 YYREEE (reference sequence). Trimming took off 0 bases at V and 8 bases at J, with 18 bases between the two ends. This CDR3 comprises 16 residues.

The chain has TRBV19 and TRBJ1-3, with TRBD1 matching 7 bases. Trimming removed 5 bases from V and 2 bases from J; junction bases left unmatched: 3. The CDR3 is made up of 14 amino acids. CDR1 LNHDA and CDR2 SQIVND come from the germline V gene (reference sequence). This CDR3 reads CASSPGQPGNTIYF. The DNA for the CDR3 is TGTGCCAGTAGTCCGGGACAGCCTGGAAACACCATATATTTT. Full variable domain (rest looked up from reference TRBV19 and TRBJ1-3): DGGITQSPKYLFRKEGQNVTLSCEQNLNHDAMYWYRQDPGQGLRLIYYSQIVNDFQKGDIAEGYSVSREKKESFPLTVTSAQKNPTAFYLCASSPGQPGNTIYFGEGSWLTVV.

The V call is TRBV7-9, the J call TRBJ2-2; a weak D match, TRBD1 (7 bases). V shed 6 bases and J shed 0 bases, with 14 bases lying between them. This CDR3 is built from 16 residues. CDR1 and CDR2 from the germline V gene are SEHNR and FQNEAQ (reference sequence). The CDR3 loop is CASRESGGTNTGELFF. CDR3 nucleotides: TGTGCCAGCAGGGAATCAGGGGGGACGAACACCGGGGAGCTGTTTTTT.

This chain connects TRBV5-1 to TRBJ2-2, with no clear D. This CDR3 comprises 14 residues. Trimming took off 0 bases at V and 2 bases at J, with 5 bases between the two ends. CDR1 and CDR2 from the germline V gene are SGHRS and YFSETQ. CDR3 in amino acids: CASSLGTNTGELFF. CDR3 DNA: TGCGCCAGCAGCTTGGGAACTAACACCGGGGAGCTGTTTTTT.

This clone appeared a single time. The chain carries TRBV5-8 and TRBJ1-4; unclear D gene. CDR1 and CDR2 (germline): SGHTS, YDEGEE. V lost 4 bases and J lost 1, with 11 bases in between. There are 15 residues in the CDR3. The CDR3 DNA follows: TGTGCCAGCAGCCGTGGGGAGAGAACTAATGAAAAACTGTTTTTT. Encoded protein: CASSRGERTNEKLFF.

The chain is built from TRBV7-2 and TRBJ2-7, with D possibly being TRBD1 (6 bases). The CDR3 sequence is 14 residues long. Germline CDR1 reads SGHTA; CDR2 reads FQGNSA. Trimming took off 5 bases at V and 1 base at J, with 12 bases between the two ends. The CDR3 sequence is CASSQAGTSYEQYF. The CDR3 nucleotides are TGTGCCAGCAGCCAGGCTGGGACATCCTACGAGCAGTACTTC.

The genes are TRBV27 and TRBJ2-1, with TRBD1 matching 10 bases. Germline trimming cut 4 bases from V and 2 bases from J; bases unmatched to any gene: 2. The CDR3 contains 15 residues. Germline CDR1 MNHEY, CDR2 SMNVEV (reference sequence). CDR3 coding DNA: TGTGCCAGCAGTTACGGACAGGGGGCCTACAATGAGCAGTTCTTC. This translates into CASSYGQGAYNEQFF.

V usage is TRBV6-5 and J usage is TRBJ1-1; possible D gene TRBD1, 6 bases. Germline values: CDR1 MNHEY, CDR2 SVGAGI. The V gene lost 6 bases and the J gene lost 1 base, with 15 bases spanning the gap. The CDR3 totals 15 residues. DNA for the CDR3: TGTGCCAGCAGATACACCCAGGGGACGAACACTGAAGCTTTCTTT. Residues: CASRYTQGTNTEAFF.

The V and J genes are TRBV18 and TRBJ2-7, with D maybe TRBD1 (5 bases). The ends were cut back, 5 bases at V and 6 bases at J, with 14 bases in the middle. CDR1 and CDR2 from the germline V gene are KGHSH and LQKENI. The length of the CDR3 is 13 residues. The chain's CDR3 is CASSAQGSGEQYF. The CDR3 coding sequence is TGTGCCAGCTCAGCCCAGGGTTCCGGCGAGCAGTACTTC.